The present T cell receptor beta chain was sequenced within a study of blood T cell repertoires in COVID-19. Background on the study: From the United States, Italy and Spain came samples of acute and convalescent COVID-19.

V was pared by 0 bases and J by 4 bases, with 15 bases between. The CDR3 has 16 amino acids. Germline CDR1 reads MNHEY; CDR2 reads SVGAGI. In assigning cohorts, the study relied on participant-reported clinical history. Symptom resolution, clearance, or two negative PCRs marked donors in Cohort 3 as recovered. Repertoires were generated with immunoSEQ multiplex PCR, while TCRdb's copy carries only in-frame clones and drops some. The profile shows roughly 360,000 clones, around 87% of them singletons. The chain carries TRBV6-5 and TRBJ1-2; TRBD1 is a possible D gene (5 bases). The source of this sequence is a man aged 25-45 years who had recovered from COVID-19. Sequences were obtained from PBMCs or T cells enriched from blood (not recorded which). The CDR3: CASSYSKHGHLYGYTF. The CDR3 DNA is TGTGCCAGCAGTTACTCGAAACATGGACACCTCTATGGCTACACCTTC.